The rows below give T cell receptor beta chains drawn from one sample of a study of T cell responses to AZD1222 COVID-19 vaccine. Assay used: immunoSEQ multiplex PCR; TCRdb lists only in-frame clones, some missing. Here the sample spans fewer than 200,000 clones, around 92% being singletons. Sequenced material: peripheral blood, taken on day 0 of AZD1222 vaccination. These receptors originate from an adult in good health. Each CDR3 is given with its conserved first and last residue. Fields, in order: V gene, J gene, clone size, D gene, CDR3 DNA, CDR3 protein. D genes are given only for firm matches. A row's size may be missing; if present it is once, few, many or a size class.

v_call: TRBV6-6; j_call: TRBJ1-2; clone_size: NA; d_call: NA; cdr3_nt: TGTGCCAGCAGCCCGCCGACAGAAGTCAACTATGGCTACACCTTC; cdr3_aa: CASSPPTEVNYGYTF
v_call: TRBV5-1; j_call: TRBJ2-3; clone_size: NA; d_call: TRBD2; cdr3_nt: TGCGCCAGCAGCTTGTTTGCGGGGGGGACAGATACGCAGTATTTT; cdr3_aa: CASSLFAGGTDTQYF
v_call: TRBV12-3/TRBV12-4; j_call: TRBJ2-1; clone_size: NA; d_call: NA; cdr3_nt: TGTGCCAGCAGCTTAGGAGGAGAGCAGTTCTTC; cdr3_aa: CASSLGGEQFF
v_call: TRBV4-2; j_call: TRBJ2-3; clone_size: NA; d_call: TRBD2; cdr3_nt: TGTGCCAGCAGCCAAGATGGGAGCGGGAGGGCAACAGATACGCAGTATTTT; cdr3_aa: CASSQDGSGRATDTQYF
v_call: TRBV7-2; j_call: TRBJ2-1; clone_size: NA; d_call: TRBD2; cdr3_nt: TGTGCCAGCAGCTTCGGGACTAGGAACGAGGGGCAGTTCTTC; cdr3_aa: CASSFGTRNEGQFF
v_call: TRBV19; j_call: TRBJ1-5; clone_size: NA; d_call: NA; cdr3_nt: TGTGCCAGTAGGATGACAGTGAGTAGCAATCAGCCCCAGCATTTT; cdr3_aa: CASRMTVSSNQPQHF
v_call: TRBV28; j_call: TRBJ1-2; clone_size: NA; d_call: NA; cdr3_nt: TGTGCCAGCAGTTTAGGTGGGCAGGGTTCGGGGTATGGCTACACCTTC; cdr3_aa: CASSLGGQGSGYGYTF
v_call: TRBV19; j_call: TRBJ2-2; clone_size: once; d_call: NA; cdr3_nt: TGTGCCAGTAGTTCCAAGGTCAGGGTATCCGGGGAGCTGTTTTTT; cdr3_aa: CASSSKVRVSGELFF
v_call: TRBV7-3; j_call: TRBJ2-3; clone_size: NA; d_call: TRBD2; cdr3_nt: TGTGCCAGCAGCTTAACAAGCGGGGAAACAGATACGCAGTATTTT; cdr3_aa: CASSLTSGETDTQYF
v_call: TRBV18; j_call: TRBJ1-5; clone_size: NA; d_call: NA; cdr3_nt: TGTGCCAGCTCACCGACCCGGGACACCTTTGAGCCCCAGCATTTT; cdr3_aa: CASSPTRDTFEPQHF
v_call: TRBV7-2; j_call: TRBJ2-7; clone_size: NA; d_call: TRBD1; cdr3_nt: TGTGCCAGCACCTGGGACAGGGGTTACGAGCAGTACTTC; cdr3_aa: CASTWDRGYEQYF
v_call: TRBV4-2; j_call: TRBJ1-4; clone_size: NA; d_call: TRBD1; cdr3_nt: TGTGCCAGCAGCCAACCGGGACAGGTTAATGAAAAACTGTTTTTT; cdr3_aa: CASSQPGQVNEKLFF
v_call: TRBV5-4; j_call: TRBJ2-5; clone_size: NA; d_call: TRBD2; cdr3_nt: TGTGCCAGCAGCATACTAGCGGGGGTTCAAGAGACCCAGTACTTC; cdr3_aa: CASSILAGVQETQYF
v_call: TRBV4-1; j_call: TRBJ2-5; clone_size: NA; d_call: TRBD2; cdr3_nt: TGCGCCAGCAGCCATTTCTCGGGACTAGCGGGGAAAGCCGGACGGGAGACCCAGTACTTC; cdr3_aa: CASSHFSGLAGKAGRETQYF
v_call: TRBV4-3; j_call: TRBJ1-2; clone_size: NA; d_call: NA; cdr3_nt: TGCGCCAGCAGCCAAGATTTGGGGGGGACTAACTATGGCTACACCTTC; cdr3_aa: CASSQDLGGTNYGYTF
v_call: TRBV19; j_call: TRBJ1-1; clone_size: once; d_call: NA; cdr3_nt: TGTGCCACCATCTTGGGGAGGGGGTCGACTGAAGCTTTCTTT; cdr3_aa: CATILGRGSTEAFF
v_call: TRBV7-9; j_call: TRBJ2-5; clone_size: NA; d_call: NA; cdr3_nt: TGTGCCAGCAGCTTAGGGGCTAGGCAGCAAGAGACCCAGTACTTC; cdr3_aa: CASSLGARQQETQYF
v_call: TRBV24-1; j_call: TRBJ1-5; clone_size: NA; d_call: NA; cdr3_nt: TGTGCCACCAGTGCCGGGACCAGAAATCAGCCCCAGCATTTT; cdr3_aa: CATSAGTRNQPQHF
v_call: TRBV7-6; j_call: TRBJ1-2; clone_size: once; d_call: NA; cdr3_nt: TGTGCCAGCAGCCCCGCTTGGGGGGAGAGCTATGGCTACACCTTC; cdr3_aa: CASSPAWGESYGYTF
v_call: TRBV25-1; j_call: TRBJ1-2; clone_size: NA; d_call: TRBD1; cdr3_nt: TGTGCCAGCAGTGAAGGGGACAGGAGCTATGGCTACACCTTC; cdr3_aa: CASSEGDRSYGYTF
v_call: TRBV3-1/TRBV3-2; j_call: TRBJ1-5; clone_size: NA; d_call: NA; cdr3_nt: TGTGCCAGCAGCCCTTGGGACGGTAGCAATCAGCCCCAGCATTTT; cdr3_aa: CASSPWDGSNQPQHF
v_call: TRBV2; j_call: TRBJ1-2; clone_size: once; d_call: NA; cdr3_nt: TGTGCCAGCAGGGGGACGGAGCCCCCCGAGAGCTATGGCTACACCTTC; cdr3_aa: CASRGTEPPESYGYTF
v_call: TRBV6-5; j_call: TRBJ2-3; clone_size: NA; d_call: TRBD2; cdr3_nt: TGTGCCAGCAGCCTAGCGGGAGGTGCAGATACGCAGTATTTT; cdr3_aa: CASSLAGGADTQYF
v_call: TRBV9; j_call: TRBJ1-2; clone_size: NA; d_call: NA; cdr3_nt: TGTGCCAGCAGCGCCTCGATCACAGGCGGGGAGGGCTACACCTTC; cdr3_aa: CASSASITGGEGYTF
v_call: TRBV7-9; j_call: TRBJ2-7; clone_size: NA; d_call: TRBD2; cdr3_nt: TGTGCCAGCAGCTCGAGACTAGCGGGAGGGCCCAGGCACGAGCAGTACTTC; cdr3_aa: CASSSRLAGGPRHEQYF
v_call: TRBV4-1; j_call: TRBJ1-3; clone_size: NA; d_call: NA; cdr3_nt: TGCGCCAGCAGCCAAGTTCCCGGGTGGAACGGAAACACCATATATTTT; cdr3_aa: CASSQVPGWNGNTIYF
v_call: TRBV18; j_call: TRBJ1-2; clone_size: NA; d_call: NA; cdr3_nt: TGTGCCAGCTCACCACCTTCTGGCGGCTATGGCTACACCTTC; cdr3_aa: CASSPPSGGYGYTF
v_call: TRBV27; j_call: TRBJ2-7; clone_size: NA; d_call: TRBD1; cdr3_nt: TGTGCCAGCAGGGAGGGACAGGGTCACCTCTACGAGCAGTACTTC; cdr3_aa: CASREGQGHLYEQYF
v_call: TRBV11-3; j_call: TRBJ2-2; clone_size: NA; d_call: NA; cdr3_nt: TGTGCCAGCAGCCCGCCCAGAACGAACACCGGGGAGCTGTTTTTT; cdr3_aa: CASSPPRTNTGELFF
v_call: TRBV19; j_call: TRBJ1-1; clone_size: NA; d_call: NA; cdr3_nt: TGTGCCACCTTGTCGGGGCACACTGAAGCTTTCTTT; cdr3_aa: CATLSGHTEAFF
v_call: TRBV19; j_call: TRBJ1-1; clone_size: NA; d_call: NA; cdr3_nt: TGTGCCAGTAGTCCCCTCCGGCGAGGGAAGGCTGAAGCTTTCTTT; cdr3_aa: CASSPLRRGKAEAFF
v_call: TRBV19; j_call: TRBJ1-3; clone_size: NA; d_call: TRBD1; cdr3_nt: TGTGCCAGTAGGCACGATTATGGACAGGGGGCCAACGGGGGGACCATATATTTT; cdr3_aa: CASRHDYGQGANGGTIYF
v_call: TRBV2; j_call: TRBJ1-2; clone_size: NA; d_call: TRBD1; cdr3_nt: TGTGCCAGCAGTGGAGGCACAGGGGCGAACTATGGCTACACCTTC; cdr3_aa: CASSGGTGANYGYTF
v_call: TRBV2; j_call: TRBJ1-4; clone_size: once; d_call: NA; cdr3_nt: TGTGCCAGCAGTGAAGGGACCTACACTGAAAAACTGTTTTTT; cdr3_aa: CASSEGTYTEKLFF
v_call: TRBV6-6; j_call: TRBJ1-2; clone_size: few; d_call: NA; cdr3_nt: TGTGCCAGCAGTTATAAGAGGGGAGGGGTTAACTATGGCTACACCTTC; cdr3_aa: CASSYKRGGVNYGYTF
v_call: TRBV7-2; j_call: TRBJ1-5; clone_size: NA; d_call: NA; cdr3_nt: TGTGCCAGCAGTATCAAGGGGTTGGGCAATCAGCCCCAGCATTTT; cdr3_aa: CASSIKGLGNQPQHF
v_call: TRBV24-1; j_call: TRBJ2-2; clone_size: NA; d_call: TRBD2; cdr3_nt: TGTGCCACCAGTGATTTCCGGGGGGTAGGTACGGACACCGGGGAGCTGTTTTTT; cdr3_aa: CATSDFRGVGTDTGELFF
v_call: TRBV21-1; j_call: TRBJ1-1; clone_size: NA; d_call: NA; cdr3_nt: TGTGCCATTACTTTGAGGCCCTTGAACACTGAAGCTTTCTTT; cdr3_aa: CAITLRPLNTEAFF
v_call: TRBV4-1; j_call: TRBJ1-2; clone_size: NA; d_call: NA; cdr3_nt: TGCGCCAGCAGCCAAGAGGGAGGACACCCGACGGGGGGCTACACCTTC; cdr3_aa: CASSQEGGHPTGGYTF
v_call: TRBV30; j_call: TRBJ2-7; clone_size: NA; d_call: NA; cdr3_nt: TGTGCCTGGAGTCCCAGCGGTCCTTCCTACGAGCAGTACTTC; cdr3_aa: CAWSPSGPSYEQYF
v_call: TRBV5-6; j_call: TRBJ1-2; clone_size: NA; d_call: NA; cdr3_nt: TGTGCCAGCAGCCTCGCGGTAAATGGCTACACCTTC; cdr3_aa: CASSLAVNGYTF
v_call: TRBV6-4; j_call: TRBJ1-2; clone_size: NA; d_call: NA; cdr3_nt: TGTGCCAGCAGTGAGGCAGGCAGGGCCTCTGACGGCTACACCTTC; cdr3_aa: CASSEAGRASDGYTF
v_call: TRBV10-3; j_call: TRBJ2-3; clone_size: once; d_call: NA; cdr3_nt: TGTGCCATCAAAATAGGGGTCACAGATACGCAGTATTTT; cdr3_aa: CAIKIGVTDTQYF
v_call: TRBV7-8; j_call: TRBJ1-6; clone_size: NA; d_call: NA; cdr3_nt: TGTGCCAGCAGCTTAGACTCGGGTCTATCAAACTCACCCCTCCACTTT; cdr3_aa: CASSLDSGLSNSPLHF
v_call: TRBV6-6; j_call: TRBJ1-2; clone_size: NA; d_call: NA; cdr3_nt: TGTGCCAGCAGTTTTCAGGGAAATGGCTACACCTTC; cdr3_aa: CASSFQGNGYTF
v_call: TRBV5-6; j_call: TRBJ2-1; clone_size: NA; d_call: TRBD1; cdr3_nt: TGTGCCAGCAGCCCTCCTGACAGGGGATCTCTCGATGAGCAGTTCTTC; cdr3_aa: CASSPPDRGSLDEQFF
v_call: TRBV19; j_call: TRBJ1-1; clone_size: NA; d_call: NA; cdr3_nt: TGTGCCAGTAGTATTAGGGGGGTGAACACTGAAGCTTTCTTT; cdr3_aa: CASSIRGVNTEAFF
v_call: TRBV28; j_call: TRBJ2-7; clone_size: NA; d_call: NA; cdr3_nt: TGTGCCAGCAGTTCCCTCCCTGGACAGACCTACGAGCAGTACTTC; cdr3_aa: CASSSLPGQTYEQYF
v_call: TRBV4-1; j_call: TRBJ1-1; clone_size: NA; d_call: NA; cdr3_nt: TGCGCCAGCAGCCAAGACGGACTGATGAACACTGAAGCTTTCTTT; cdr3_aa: CASSQDGLMNTEAFF
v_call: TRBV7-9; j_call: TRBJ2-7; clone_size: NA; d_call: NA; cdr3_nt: TGTGCCAGCAGCCCCTGGAACAGCGGCTACGAGCAGTACTTC; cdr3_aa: CASSPWNSGYEQYF
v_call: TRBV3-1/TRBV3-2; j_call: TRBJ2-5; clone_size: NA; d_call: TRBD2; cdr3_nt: TGTGCCAGCAGCCAAGATAGGACTAGCGGGAGGGCAGGGGAGACCCAGTACTTC; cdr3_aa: CASSQDRTSGRAGETQYF
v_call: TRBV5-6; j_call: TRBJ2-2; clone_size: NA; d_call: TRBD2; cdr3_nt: TGTGCCAGCAGCCGGGGGAGGGGCGCCGGGGAGCTGTTTTTT; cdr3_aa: CASSRGRGAGELFF
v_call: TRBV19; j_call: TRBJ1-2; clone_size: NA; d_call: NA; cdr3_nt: TGTGCCAGTACCACCACAGGGTGGCAAAGTGGCTACACCTTC; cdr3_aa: CASTTTGWQSGYTF
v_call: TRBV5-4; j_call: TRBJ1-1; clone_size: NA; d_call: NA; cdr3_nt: TGTGCCAGCAGCTCCCAACAGGTACGTCGCACTGAAGCTTTCTTT; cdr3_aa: CASSSQQVRRTEAFF
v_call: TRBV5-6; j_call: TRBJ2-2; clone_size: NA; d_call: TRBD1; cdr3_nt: TGTGCCAGCAGCTTGTTGACAGGGGCGAACACCGGGGAGCTGTTTTTT; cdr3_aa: CASSLLTGANTGELFF
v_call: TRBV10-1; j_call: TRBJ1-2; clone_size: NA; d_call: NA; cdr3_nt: TGCGCCAGCAGTGAGCAGGGACGCTATGGCTACACCTTC; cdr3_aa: CASSEQGRYGYTF
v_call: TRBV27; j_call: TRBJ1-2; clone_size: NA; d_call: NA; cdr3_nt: TGTGCCAGCAGCTATTCGAGCGATTATGGCTACACCTTC; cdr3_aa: CASSYSSDYGYTF
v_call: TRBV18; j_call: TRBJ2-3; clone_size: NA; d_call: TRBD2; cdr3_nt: TGTGCCAGCTCACCAAGGGTAGCGGGAGGCACAGATACGCAGTATTTT; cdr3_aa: CASSPRVAGGTDTQYF
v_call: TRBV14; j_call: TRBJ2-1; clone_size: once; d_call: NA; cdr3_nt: TGTGCCAGCAGCCAGGGGGGTGAGCAGTTCTTC; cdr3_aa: CASSQGGEQFF